A single TCR beta chain is shown here with its context. Original processing notes: Estimation of nucleated cell counts relied on the amplification of reference gene primers. Method: immunoSEQ multiplex PCR; TCRdb's copy keeps in-frame clones and lacks some. D and trimming come from the DNA, and the V and J calls and clone size come from that table. The table lists fewer than 200,000 clones, about four fifths of them singletons. This CDR3 comprises 15 residues. Germline V gene data show CDR1 as SGDLS and CDR2 as YYNGEE. V lost 2 bases and J lost 4, with 12 bases in between. The entry originates in a study of blood T cell repertoires in COVID-19. Study-wide context: Acute-phase and convalescent COVID-19 samples originated in the United States, Italy and Spain. PBMCs, B-cell-depleted T cells, or T cells were the source of the cDNA or gDNA that made up the material.

The J gene is TRBJ1-4, the V gene TRBV9; D is unresolved. This clonotype originated in a woman between 45 and 60 years old in a cohort exposed to, infected with or recovered from COVID-19 (not recorded which). Material: PBMCs or T cells enriched from blood (not recorded which). This CDR3 reads CASSVSGGVNEKLFF. In DNA, the CDR3 is TGTGCCAGCAGCGTGTCGGGCGGGGTTAATGAAAAACTGTTTTTT.